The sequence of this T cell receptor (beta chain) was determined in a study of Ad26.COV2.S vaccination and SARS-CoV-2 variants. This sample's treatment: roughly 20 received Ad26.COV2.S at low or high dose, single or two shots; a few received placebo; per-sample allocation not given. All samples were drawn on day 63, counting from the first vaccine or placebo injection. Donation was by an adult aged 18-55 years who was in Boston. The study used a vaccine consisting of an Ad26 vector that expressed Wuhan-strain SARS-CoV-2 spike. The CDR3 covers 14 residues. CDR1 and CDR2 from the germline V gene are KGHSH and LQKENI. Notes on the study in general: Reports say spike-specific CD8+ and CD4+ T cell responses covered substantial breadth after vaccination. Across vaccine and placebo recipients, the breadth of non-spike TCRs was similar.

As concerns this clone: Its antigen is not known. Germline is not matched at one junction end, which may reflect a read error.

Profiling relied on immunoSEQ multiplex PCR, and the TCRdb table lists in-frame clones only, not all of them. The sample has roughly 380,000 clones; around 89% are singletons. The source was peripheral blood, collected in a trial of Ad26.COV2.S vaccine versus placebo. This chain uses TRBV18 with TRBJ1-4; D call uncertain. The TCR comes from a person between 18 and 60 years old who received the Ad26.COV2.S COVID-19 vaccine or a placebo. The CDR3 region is CASSPPTSDEKLFF. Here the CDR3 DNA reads TGTGCCAGCTCCCCACCAACCTCGGATGAAAAACTGTTTTTT.